One and the same sample provided the 26 T cell receptor beta chains below, sequenced in a study of blood T cell repertoires in COVID-19. Sequencing used immunoSEQ multiplex PCR; TCRdb keeps in-frame clones, though not all of them. The data contain more than 110,000 clones, 70% to 85% of them seen just once; the ten biggest clones take up under 4.5%. The specimen sequenced was peripheral blood. The receptors derive from a man in his 60s with acute or convalescent COVID-19.

This clone has just one count. The chain carries TRBV30 and TRBJ1-2; 7 bases line up with TRBD1. The junction had 3 bases not matched to a gene; V was cut back by 1 base and J by 7 bases. CDR3 size: 12 residues. Germline assignment: CDR1 GTSNPN and CDR2 SVGIG (reference sequence). The CDR3 is CAWSGQGVGYTF. CDR3 coding DNA: TGTGCCTGGAGTGGCCAGGGGGTTGGCTACACCTTC.

This clone was recorded a few times. This sequence joins TRBV10-2 and TRBJ1-6; 7 bases map to TRBD1. CDR3 length equals 16 residues. After removal of 6 bases from V and 5 bases from J, the junction contained 10 bases not matched to a gene. Germline V gives CDR1 WSHSY, CDR2 SAAADI. CDR3 residues: CASRDPPDRDNSPLHF. CDR3 coding DNA: TGCGCCAGCAGGGACCCCCCTGACAGGGATAATTCACCCCTCCACTTT.

The chain carries TRBV5-5 and TRBJ2-5; tentative D call: TRBD1 (6 bases). This CDR3 contains 15 residues. Germline V gene lookup returns CDR1 SGHKS and CDR2 YYEKEE (reference sequence). Trimming took off 0 bases at V and 5 bases at J, with 14 bases between the two ends. In DNA form, the CDR3 reads TGTGCCAGCAGCTTGGGGGCCAGCAGGGGCGAGACCCAGTACTTC. Residues: CASSLGASRGETQYF. The full variable domain, its missing parts supplied by reference TRBV5-5 and TRBJ2-5, is DAGVTQSPTHLIKTRGQQVTLRCSPISGHKSVSWYQQVLGQGPQFIFQYYEKEERGRGNFPDRFSARQFPNYSSELNVNALLLGDSALYLCASSLGASRGETQYFGPGTRLLVL.

CDR3 region: CASSQDVLLSEQYF. The CDR3 DNA reads TGTGCCAGCAGCCAAGACGTCCTCCTCAGCGAGCAGTACTTC. This chain uses TRBV3-1 (or the pseudogene TRBV3-2) with TRBJ2-7; D is uncertain. Germline values: CDR1 LGHDT, CDR2 YNNKEL (reference sequence). The CDR3 is made up of 14 amino acids. Trimming shortened V by 0 bases and J by 6 bases, and 12 bases separated the two germline ends.

The genes are TRBV5-1 and TRBJ2-2, with 7 bases identical to TRBD1. V shed 4 bases, J shed 4 bases, and the junction held 10 bases outside the gene matches. CDR3 length: 16 residues. Germline V gene data show CDR1 as SGHRS and CDR2 as YFSETQ. The CDR3 DNA is TGCGCCAGCAGCCGCGAACCGGGACAGACCACCGGGGAGCTGTTTTTT. Translated, it gives CASSREPGQTTGELFF.

This clone came up many times. The chain is built from TRBV6-4 and TRBJ1-5; D may be TRBD1 (6 bases). Per germline, CDR1 MRHNA and CDR2 SNTAGT. CDR3 length equals 14 residues. Trimming took 6 bases from V and 4 from J, leaving 13 bases between them. The CDR3 sequence is CASSLEGGNQPQHF. CDR3 nucleotide sequence: TGTGCCAGCAGCCTGGAAGGGGGTAATCAGCCCCAGCATTTT.

The rearrangement joins TRBV10-3 to TRBJ1-1; D remains ambiguous. This CDR3 comprises 12 residues. V dropped 0 bases and J dropped 11 bases, with 10 bases sitting between them. Germline V gene lookup returns CDR1 ENHRY and CDR2 SYGVKD. Here the CDR3 DNA reads TGTGCCATCAGTGAGTCGGACTATAGGGCTTTCTTT. Its protein product is CAISESDYRAFF.

This clone has ten or more counts. This sequence joins TRBV11-1 and TRBJ1-4; tentatively, D is TRBD1 (5 bases). CDR1 is SGHAT and CDR2 is FQDESV in the germline V gene (reference sequence). CDR3 length: 15 residues. The V end lost 5 bases, the J end lost 8 bases, and 18 bases lay between the germline ends. The CDR3 nucleotides read TGTGCCAGCAGCGTTGGGGCAGGTCTAGAAGAAAAACTGTTTTTT. It codes for CASSVGAGLEEKLFF.

The chain combines TRBV4-3 with TRBJ2-2; perhaps TRBD2 as D (5 bases). CDR1 is LGHNA, CDR2 YSLEER, per germline. Deletions cut 1 base from V and 4 bases from J, with 13 bases between. This CDR3 region has 16 residues. For the CDR3, the DNA is TGCGCCAGCAGCCAAGTTGGCCTAGCCGGCACCGGGGAGCTGTTTTTT. Translating gives CASSQVGLAGTGELFF.

The chain couples TRBV14 to TRBJ1-1; tentative D call: TRBD1 (5 bases). Germline-derived CDR1 and CDR2 are SGHDN and FVKESK. CDR3 length: 16 residues. V dropped 2 bases and J dropped 7 bases, with 20 bases sitting between them. The CDR3 nucleotides read TGTGCCAGCAGCCAACTTGGGGGGGGTCTGGCTGTTGAAGCTTTCTTT. Translating gives CASSQLGGGLAVEAFF.

The genes are TRBV7-2 and TRBJ2-1, with TRBD2 as a possible D gene (6 bases). The germline V and J ends were trimmed by 5 bases and 4 bases, with 15 bases remaining between them. Looked up from germline, CDR1 is SGHTA and CDR2 is FQGNSA. CDR3 length: 15 residues. In DNA form, the CDR3 reads TGTGCCAGCAGCCAAACCGTCGGGGGTTACAATGAGCAGTTCTTC. As protein: CASSQTVGGYNEQFF.

V is TRBV5-4 and J is TRBJ2-7; 9 nucleotides line up with TRBD1. Germline values: CDR1 SGHNT, CDR2 YYREEE (reference sequence). CDR3 length equals 15 residues. V lost 4 bases, J lost 2 bases, and 7 bases stayed unmatched. This CDR3 reads CASSPGQGLTYEQYF. CDR3 coding DNA: TGTGCCAGCAGCCCCGGACAGGGGCTTACCTACGAGCAGTACTTC.

The rearrangement joins TRBV6-5 to TRBJ1-6; D uncertain. Trimming pared 2 bases from V and 5 bases from J, leaving 7 bases between. Germline V lookup: CDR1 MNHEY, CDR2 SVGAGI. This CDR3 is built from 14 residues. This chain's CDR3 is CASSYALDNSPLHF. In DNA, the CDR3 is TGTGCCAGCAGTTACGCGCTAGATAATTCACCCCTCCACTTT.

This clone was found once. The genes are TRBV3-1 (or the pseudogene TRBV3-2) and TRBJ1-1; the D is unclear. Per the germline V gene, CDR1 is LGHDT and CDR2 is YNNKEL (reference sequence). This CDR3 has 13 residues. Trimming removed 4 bases from V and 4 bases from J, with 10 bases in between. The CDR3 is CASSRGGSTEAFF. CDR3 sequence (DNA): TGTGCCAGCAGCCGGGGAGGGAGCACTGAAGCTTTCTTT.

This chain joins TRBV4-2 and TRBJ2-3; D unresolved. Trimming cost V 3 bases and J 2 bases, with 15 bases left between them. This CDR3 has 16 amino acids. Germline V gene data show CDR1 as LGHNA and CDR2 as YNFKEQ. The CDR3 DNA reads as TGTGCCAGCAGCCAGCCCGAGATCACCTACACAGATACGCAGTATTTT. Protein sequence: CASSQPEITYTDTQYF.

This chain connects TRBV4-1 to TRBJ2-5; 7 bases are shared with TRBD1. V lost 4 bases and J lost 2; bases outside the gene matches: 4. Looked up from germline, CDR1 is MGHRA and CDR2 is YSYEKL. This CDR3 comprises 14 residues. The DNA of the CDR3 is TGCGCCAGCAGCCCATCGGGACAGCAAGAGACCCAGTACTTC. It translates to CASSPSGQQETQYF.

The J gene is TRBJ1-1, the V gene TRBV7-2, with 7 bases identical to TRBD1. This CDR3 is 14 amino acids long. Germline V gene data show CDR1 as SGHTA and CDR2 as FQGNSA. Germline trimming cut 6 bases from V and 4 bases from J; bases unmatched to any gene: 8. The CDR3 spells CASRQTSGGTEAFF. The CDR3 DNA reads TGTGCCAGCAGGCAAACCTCAGGGGGCACTGAAGCTTTCTTT.

The chain is built from TRBV5-4 and TRBJ1-1; no reliable D call. The V end lost 5 bases, the J end lost 6 bases, and 20 bases lay between the germline ends. The CDR3 consists of 15 residues. The germline V gene encodes CDR1 SGHNT and CDR2 YYREEE (reference sequence). The CDR3 DNA is TGTGCCAGCAGGGCGGGTTTATCCGAATGGGCTGAAGCTTTCTTT. Amino acid sequence: CASRAGLSEWAEAFF.

The V call is TRBV30, the J call TRBJ1-3; tentatively, D is TRBD1 (5 bases). V lost 2 bases and J lost 6, with 8 bases in between. The CDR3 spans 12 residues. Germline V gene sequence: CDR1 GTSNPN, CDR2 SVGIG (reference sequence). CDR3 region: CAWSPQENTIYF. CDR3 coding DNA: TGTGCCTGGAGTCCACAGGAAAACACCATATATTTT.

The chain recombines TRBV9 with TRBJ2-7, with D maybe TRBD1 (6 bases). Looked up from germline, CDR1 is SGDLS and CDR2 is YYNGEE. The CDR3 is 16 amino acids. V was trimmed by 3 bases and J by 2 bases, leaving 18 bases between them. DNA for the CDR3: TGTGCCAGCAGCGAGGGAGTCCGGGACACCCCCTACGAGCAGTACTTC. As protein: CASSEGVRDTPYEQYF.

Points on this clone: Other DNA sequences within the sample encode an identical CDR3. J is TRBJ1-1 and V is TRBV3-1 (or the pseudogene TRBV3-2); D remains unclear. V lost 1 base to trimming and J lost 5 bases, with 11 bases between them. Per germline, CDR1 LGHDT and CDR2 YNNKEL (reference sequence). This CDR3 spans 14 amino acids. CDR3 DNA sequence: TGTGCCAGCAGCCAAGTCGGCGGGGAAACTGAAGCTTTCTTT. It is translated as CASSQVGGETEAFF.

This chain joins TRBV4-1 and TRBJ1-1, with a weak D call TRBD1 (6 bases). Trimming pared 1 base from V and 1 base from J, leaving 19 bases between. The CDR3 covers 18 residues. Germline assignment: CDR1 MGHRA and CDR2 YSYEKL. CDR3 DNA: TGCGCCAGCAGCCAAGCCGCTCCAGGGGCCGTCGCGAACACTGAAGCTTTCTTT. Protein: CASSQAAPGAVANTEAFF.

The gene calls are TRBV5-4 and TRBJ1-2, with D maybe TRBD1 (6 bases). Germline V lookup: CDR1 SGHNT, CDR2 YYREEE (reference sequence). The CDR3 is 15 amino acids. The V and J ends lost 6 bases and 7 bases respectively, with 22 bases between them. DNA of the CDR3: TGTGCCAGCAAGCTTAACGGGGGGCGCCCTAGTGGCTACACCTTC. Translating gives CASKLNGGRPSGYTF.

This clone turned up a few times. CDR3 sequence (DNA): TGTGCCAGCAGCCGCCCGGGGAGGGCGGGCACTGAAGCTTTCTTT. This codes for CASSRPGRAGTEAFF. The chain recombines TRBV6-5 with TRBJ1-1; D uncertain. V lost 6 bases to trimming and J lost 4 bases, with 18 bases between them. The CDR3 runs 15 residues. Germline V gives CDR1 MNHEY, CDR2 SVGAGI.

V is TRBV20-1 and J is TRBJ1-2; 8 bases map to TRBD1. V was clipped by 3 bases and J by 5 bases; unmatched bases: 8. This CDR3 region has 14 residues. Looked up from germline, CDR1 is DFQATT and CDR2 is SNEGSKA (reference sequence). The chain's CDR3 is CSASTSRGLYGYTF. The CDR3 DNA is TGCAGTGCTAGTACCTCCAGGGGGCTGTATGGCTACACCTTC.

The chain links TRBV5-1 to TRBJ2-2, with TRBD1 identical over 10 bases. In germline, CDR1 is SGHRS, CDR2 YFSETQ. The trim removed 2 bases at V and 6 bases at J, leaving 1 base unmatched. CDR3 length: 14 residues. CDR3 loop: CASSLGTGAGELFF. As DNA, the CDR3 is TGCGCCAGCAGCTTAGGGACAGGGGCCGGGGAGCTGTTTTTT.